This TCR beta chain was sequenced for a study of shared clonotypes between healthy human individuals. Clones were sequenced by immunoSEQ multiplex PCR, and TCRdb holds only the in-frame ones, with some missing. The table has 2 million or so clones, over 85% seen once; the top ten hold approximately 1.2%. On this clone: Its antigen is not known.

The V gene's germline CDR1 is LGHNA and CDR2 YSLEER. The CDR3 consists of 16 residues. V was cut by 4 bases and J by 7 bases, with 22 bases left in between. Study-level results: Only blood samples were collected, and tissue repertoires likely differ.

Selected positively for CCR7 and CD45RO-negative, naive CD8 cells excluded terminally differentiated effector memory CD45RA+ cells. The receptor's source is a man aged 18 to 30 in good health. Sample: naive CD8+ T cells sorted from blood. This chain links TRBV4-3 with TRBJ1-1, with D unclear. CDR3 DNA sequence: TGCGCCAGCAGCCGAGCCGGGGAGGGCAGTCAGAATGAAGCTTTCTTT. Translated, it gives CASSRAGEGSQNEAFF.